The 3 T cell receptor beta chains given below trace back to one sample, sequenced in a study of blood T cell repertoires in COVID-19. Measured with immunoSEQ multiplex PCR; TCRdb has only the in-frame clones, and not every one. The sample holds some 130,000 clones, around 88% seen once. What was sequenced was peripheral blood. These receptors all come from a man between 45 and 60 years old with acute or convalescent COVID-19.

V is TRBV28 and J is TRBJ2-1; D possibly corresponds to TRBD1 (5 bases). The CDR3 totals 12 residues. Between the trimmed V and J ends, which lost 6 bases and 9 bases, there was a span of 12 bases. Germline V gene lookup returns CDR1 MDHEN and CDR2 SYDVKM. CDR3 nucleotide sequence: TGTGCCAGCAGCCGCCTCCAGGGTGAGCAGTTCTTC. Protein sequence: CASSRLQGEQFF. Complete variable domain (other parts from reference TRBV28 and TRBJ2-1): DVKVTQSSRYLVKRTGEKVFLECVQDMDHENMFWYRQDPGLGLRLIYFSYDVKMKEKGDIPEGYSVSREKKERFSLILESASTNQTSMYLCASSRLQGEQFFGPGTRLTVL.

The chain employs TRBV19 and TRBJ1-5, with 7 bases fitting TRBD1. V lost 6 bases and J lost 4; bases outside the gene matches: 6. Germline V lookup: CDR1 LNHDA, CDR2 SQIVND (reference sequence). The CDR3 sequence is 14 residues long. In DNA, the CDR3 is TGTGCCAGTAGCGGGGACAGACCAAATCAGCCCCAGCATTTT. Protein: CASSGDRPNQPQHF.

V usage is TRBV6-1 and J usage is TRBJ1-2; no firm D call. The V and J ends lost 0 bases and 3 bases respectively, with 8 bases between them. Per the germline V gene, CDR1 is MNHNS and CDR2 is SASEGT. The CDR3 totals 14 residues. The CDR3 DNA reads as TGTGCCAGCAGTGAAGCGACACCTTACTATGGCTACACCTTC. Protein sequence: CASSEATPYYGYTF.